These T cell receptor beta chains were read from a single sample in a study. TCRdb passed the 5' RACE reads through MiXCR, listing each CDR3 protein once. The sample lists tens of thousands of distinct CDR3 sequences, roughly 30% occurring once. Sequencing input: tumor-infiltrating memory CD4+ T cells sorted from the breast tumor. These receptors all stem from a female donor with breast cancer. CDR3s include the opening cysteine and the closing phenylalanine or tryptophan. D genes are given only for firm matches. Size tells how often a clone was seen (once, few, many) or the class of an expanded clone, and some rows leave it out.

TRBV5-1	.	TRBJ1-2	TRBD1	TGCGCCAGCAGCCCAGGACAGGATGGCTACACCTTC	CASSPGQDGYTF
TRBV19	.	TRBJ2-5	.	TGTGCCAGTAGTATACAGGGGATGGCTCAAGAGACCCAGCACTTC	CASSIQGMAQETQHF
TRBV4-2	few	TRBJ1-1	.	TGTGCCAGCAGCCAAGCCGGGACCGCGACTGAAGCTTTCTTT	CASSQAGTATEAFF
TRBV5-1	.	TRBJ2-5	.	TGCGCCAGCAGCTTGCTTTCGGGACACCAAGAGACCCAGTACTTC	CASSLLSGHQETQYF
TRBV12-3/TRBV12-4	few	TRBJ1-2	.	TGTGCCAGCAGCAAATCGGGCCGGGCAGGGTCAAAACTCGACGGCTACACCTTC	CASSKSGRAGSKLDGYTF
TRBV2	few	TRBJ2-7	TRBD1	TGTGCCAGCAAGAGGGACAGCAATTACGAGCAGTACTTC	CASKRDSNYEQYF
TRBV7-2	few	TRBJ1-3	.	TGTGCCAGCAGCTTATGGACAGCTGGAAACACCATATATTTT	CASSLWTAGNTIYF
TRBV6-2/TRBV6-3	.	TRBJ2-7	.	TGTGCCAGCAGTTACTCTCAGATTACCTCCTACGAGCAGTACTTC	CASSYSQITSYEQYF
TRBV7-2	.	TRBJ1-2	.	TGTGCCAGCAGCCCGGGGAACTTCCATGGCTACACCTTC	CASSPGNFHGYTF
TRBV12-3/TRBV12-4	.	TRBJ1-3	.	TGTGCCAGCAGTCGCATCAGAAACACCATATATTTT	CASSRIRNTIYF
TRBV3-1	.	TRBJ2-6	.	TGTGCCAGCAGCCAAGCGGTCGGGGCCAACGTCCTGACTTTC	CASSQAVGANVLTF
TRBV15	.	TRBJ1-4	TRBD1	TGTGCCACCAGCAGACAGGGGGCGCGTGAAAAACTGTTTTTT	CATSRQGAREKLFF
TRBV7-9	.	TRBJ1-1	.	TGTGCCAGCAGCTTAGACGGGGGGAACACTGAAGCTTTCTTT	CASSLDGGNTEAFF
TRBV5-6	few	TRBJ2-2	.	TGTGCCAGCAGCTTGGAAACAGGGTTCCGCACCGGGGAGCTGTTTTTT	CASSLETGFRTGELFF